These 3 T cell receptor beta chains were sequenced from one sample in a study of blood T cells in healthy people across ages. For the second PCR, which ran for about 6 to 11 cycles, a sample-barcoded 5' primer and a J-beta primer mix were used. One entry per CDR3 protein results from TCRdb running MiXCR on the 5' RACE reads. The repertoire holds over 450,000 distinct CDR3 sequences, with approximately 25% as singletons. The sample was also reused in another study, on T cells of mothers and their children.

Source material: blood. Source of these receptors: a boy aged 5-17 years in good health.

The rearrangement uses TRBV29-1 and TRBJ2-1; TRBD1 might be the D (5 bases). The germline V gene has CDR1 SQVTM and CDR2 ANQGSEA. Trimming left V 6 bases short and J 8 bases short, with 32 bases between. The CDR3 contains 18 residues. CDR3 DNA: TGCAGCGTCGACCTGTCAGGGTTTAGTCCCTTAATCGACGATGAGCAGTTCTTC. This sequence encodes CSVDLSGFSPLIDDEQFF.

The V gene is TRBV4-3, the J gene TRBJ2-7; D gene unclear. V lost 1 base to trimming and J lost 5 bases, with 9 bases between them. Germline V gene data show CDR1 as LGHNA and CDR2 as YSLEER. CDR3 length: 13 residues. Here the CDR3 reads CASSQVVLHEQYF. The DNA for the CDR3 is TGCGCCAGCAGCCAAGTTGTCCTACACGAGCAGTACTTC.

The chain carries TRBV5-8 and TRBJ2-3; D is unclear. Deletions cut 3 bases from V and 3 bases from J, with 14 bases between. The CDR3 is 15 amino acids. The germline gives CDR1 SGHTS, CDR2 YDEGEE. The CDR3 loop is CASSWSGLTTDTQYF. The CDR3 DNA follows: TGTGCCAGCAGCTGGTCCGGCTTAACAACAGATACGCAGTATTTT.